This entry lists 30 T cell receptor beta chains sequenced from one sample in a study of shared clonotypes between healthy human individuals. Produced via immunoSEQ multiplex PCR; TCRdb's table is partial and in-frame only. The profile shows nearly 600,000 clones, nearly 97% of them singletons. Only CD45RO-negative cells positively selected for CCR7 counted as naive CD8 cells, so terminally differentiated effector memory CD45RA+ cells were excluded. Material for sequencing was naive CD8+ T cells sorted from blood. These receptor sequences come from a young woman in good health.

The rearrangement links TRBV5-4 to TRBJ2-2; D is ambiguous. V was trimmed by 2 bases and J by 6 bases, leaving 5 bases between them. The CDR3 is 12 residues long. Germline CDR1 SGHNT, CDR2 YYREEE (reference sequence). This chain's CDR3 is CASSFYAGELFF. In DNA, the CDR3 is TGTGCCAGCAGCTTCTATGCCGGGGAGCTGTTTTTT.

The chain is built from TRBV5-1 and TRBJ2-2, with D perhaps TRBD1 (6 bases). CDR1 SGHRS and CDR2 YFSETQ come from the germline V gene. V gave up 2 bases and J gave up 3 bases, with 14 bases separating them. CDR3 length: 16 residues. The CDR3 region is CASSFQRDTYTGELFF. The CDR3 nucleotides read TGCGCCAGCAGCTTCCAACGGGACACATACACCGGGGAGCTGTTTTTT.

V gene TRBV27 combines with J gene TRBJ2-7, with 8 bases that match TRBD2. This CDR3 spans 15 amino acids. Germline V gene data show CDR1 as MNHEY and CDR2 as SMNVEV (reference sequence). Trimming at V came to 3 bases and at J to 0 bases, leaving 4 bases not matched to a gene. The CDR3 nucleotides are TGTGCCAGCAGTTTCAAGCGGGAGTGCTCCTACGAGCAGTACTTC. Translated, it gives CASSFKRECSYEQYF.

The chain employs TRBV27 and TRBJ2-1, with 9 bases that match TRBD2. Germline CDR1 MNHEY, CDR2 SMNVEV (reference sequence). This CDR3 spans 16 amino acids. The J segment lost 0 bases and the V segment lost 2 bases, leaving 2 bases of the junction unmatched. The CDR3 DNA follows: TGTGCCAGCAGTTTAGCGGGGGGGCCCTCCTACAATGAGCAGTTCTTC. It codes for CASSLAGGPSYNEQFF.

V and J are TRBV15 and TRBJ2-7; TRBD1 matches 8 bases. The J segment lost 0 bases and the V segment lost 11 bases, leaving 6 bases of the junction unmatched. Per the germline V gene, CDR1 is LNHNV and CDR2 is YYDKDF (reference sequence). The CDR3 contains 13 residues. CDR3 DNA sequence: TGTGCCTCCCGGGACAGGTCCTCCTACGAGCAGTACTTC. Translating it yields CASRDRSSYEQYF.

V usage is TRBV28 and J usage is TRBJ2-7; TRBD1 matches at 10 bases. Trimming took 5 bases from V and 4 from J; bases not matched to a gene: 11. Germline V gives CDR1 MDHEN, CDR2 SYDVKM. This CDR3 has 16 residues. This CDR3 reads CASSATGTGAEYEQYF. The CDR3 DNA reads TGTGCCAGCAGTGCCACCGGGACAGGGGCTGAATACGAGCAGTACTTC.

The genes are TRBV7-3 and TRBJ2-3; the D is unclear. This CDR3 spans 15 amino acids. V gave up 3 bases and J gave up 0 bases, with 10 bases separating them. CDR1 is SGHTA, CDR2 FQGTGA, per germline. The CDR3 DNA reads TGTGCCAGCAGCTTTAGTGGCGGCAGCACAGATACGCAGTATTTT. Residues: CASSFSGGSTDTQYF.

The CDR3 loop reads CASSFFPPGTESNQPQHF. In DNA form, the CDR3 reads TGTGCCAGCAGTTTTTTCCCCCCCGGGACAGAAAGCAATCAGCCCCAGCATTTT. V usage is TRBV27 and J usage is TRBJ1-5, with TRBD1 matching over 7 bases. This CDR3 has 18 residues. The V and J ends lost 3 bases and 1 base, in that order; junction bases with no gene match: 12. Germline values: CDR1 MNHEY, CDR2 SMNVEV (reference sequence).

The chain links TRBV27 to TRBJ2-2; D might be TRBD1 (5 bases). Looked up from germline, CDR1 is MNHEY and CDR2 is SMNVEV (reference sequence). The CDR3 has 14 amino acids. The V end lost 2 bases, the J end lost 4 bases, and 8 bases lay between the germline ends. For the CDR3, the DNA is TGTGCCAGCAGTTTAAGACAGTCCACCGGGGAGCTGTTTTTT. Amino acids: CASSLRQSTGELFF.

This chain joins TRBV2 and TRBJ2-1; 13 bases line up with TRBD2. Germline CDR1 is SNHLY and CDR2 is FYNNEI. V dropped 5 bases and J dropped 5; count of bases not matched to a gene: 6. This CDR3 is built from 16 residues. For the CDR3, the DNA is TGTGCCAGCAGTCTCGGACTAGCGGGAGACCACAATGAGCAGTTCTTC. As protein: CASSLGLAGDHNEQFF. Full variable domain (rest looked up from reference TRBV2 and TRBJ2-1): EPEVTQTPSHQVTQMGQEVILRCVPISNHLYFYWYRQILGQKVEFLVSFYNNEISEKSEIFDDQFSVERPDGSNFTLKIRSTKLEDSAMYFCASSLGLAGDHNEQFFGPGTRLTVL.

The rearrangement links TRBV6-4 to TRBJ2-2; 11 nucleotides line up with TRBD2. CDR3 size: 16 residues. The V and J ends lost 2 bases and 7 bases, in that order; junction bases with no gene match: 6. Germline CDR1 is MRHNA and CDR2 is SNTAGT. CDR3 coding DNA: TGTGCCAGCAGTGACCCTAGCGGGAGGTTGGGCGGGGAGCTGTTTTTT. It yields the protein CASSDPSGRLGGELFF.

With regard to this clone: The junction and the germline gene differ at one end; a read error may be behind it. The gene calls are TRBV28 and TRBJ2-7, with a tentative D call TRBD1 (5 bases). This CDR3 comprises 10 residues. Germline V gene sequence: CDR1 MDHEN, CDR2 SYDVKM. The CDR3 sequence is CAIQGESVDF. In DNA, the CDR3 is TGTGCCATCCAGGGTGAATCCGTCGACTTC.

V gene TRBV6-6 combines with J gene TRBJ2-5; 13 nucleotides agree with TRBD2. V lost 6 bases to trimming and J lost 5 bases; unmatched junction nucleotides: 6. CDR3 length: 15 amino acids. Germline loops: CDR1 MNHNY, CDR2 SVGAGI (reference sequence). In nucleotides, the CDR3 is TGTGCCAGCAGCGGACTAGCGGGGGACGGGGAGACCCAGTACTTC. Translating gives CASSGLAGDGETQYF.

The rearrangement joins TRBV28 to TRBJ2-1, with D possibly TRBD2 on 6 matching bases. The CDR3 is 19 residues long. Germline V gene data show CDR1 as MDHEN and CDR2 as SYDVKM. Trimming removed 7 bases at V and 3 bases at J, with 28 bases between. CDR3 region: CASIQLIPGERPHYNEQFF. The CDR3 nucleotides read TGTGCCAGCATCCAACTTATACCGGGGGAGCGGCCTCACTACAATGAGCAGTTCTTC.

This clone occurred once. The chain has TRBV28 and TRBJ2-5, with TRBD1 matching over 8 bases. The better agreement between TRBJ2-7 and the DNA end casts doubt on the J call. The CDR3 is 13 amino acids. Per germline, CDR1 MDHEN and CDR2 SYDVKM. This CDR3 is CATKWTGNYEQYF. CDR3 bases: TGTGCCACCAAGTGGACAGGGAACTACGAGCAGTACTTC.

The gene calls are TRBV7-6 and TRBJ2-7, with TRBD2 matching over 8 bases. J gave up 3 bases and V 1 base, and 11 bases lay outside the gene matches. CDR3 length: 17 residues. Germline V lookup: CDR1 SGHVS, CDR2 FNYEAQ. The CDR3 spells CASSLVPRLATNYEQYF. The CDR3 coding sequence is TGTGCCAGCAGCTTAGTACCGCGACTAGCGACCAACTACGAGCAGTACTTC.

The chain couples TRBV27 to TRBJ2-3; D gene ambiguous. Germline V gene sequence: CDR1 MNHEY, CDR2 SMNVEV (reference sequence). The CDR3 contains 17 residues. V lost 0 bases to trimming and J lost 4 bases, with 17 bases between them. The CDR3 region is CASSLSGFGPGADTQYF. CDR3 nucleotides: TGTGCCAGCAGTTTATCGGGCTTTGGGCCTGGCGCAGATACGCAGTATTTT.

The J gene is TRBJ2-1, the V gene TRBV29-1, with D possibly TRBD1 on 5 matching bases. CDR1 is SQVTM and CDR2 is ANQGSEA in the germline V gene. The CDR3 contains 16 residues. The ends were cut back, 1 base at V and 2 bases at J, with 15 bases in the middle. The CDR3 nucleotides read TGCAGCGTTGAAGGTTGGGGCGACCAGGCCTACAATGAGCAGTTCTTC. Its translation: CSVEGWGDQAYNEQFF.

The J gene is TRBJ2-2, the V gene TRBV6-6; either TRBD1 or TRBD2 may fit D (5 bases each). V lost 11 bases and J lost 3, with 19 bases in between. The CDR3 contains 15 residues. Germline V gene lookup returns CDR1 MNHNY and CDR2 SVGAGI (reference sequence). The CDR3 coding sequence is TGTGCCGCCCAACACCGGGACCGACACACCGGGGAGCTGTTTTTT. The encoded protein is CAAQHRDRHTGELFF.

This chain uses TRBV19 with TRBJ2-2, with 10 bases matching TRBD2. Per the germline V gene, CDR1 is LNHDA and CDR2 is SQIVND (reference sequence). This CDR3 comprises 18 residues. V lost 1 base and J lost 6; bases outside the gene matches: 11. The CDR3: CASSIAPIGTSVPGELFF. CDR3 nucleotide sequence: TGTGCCAGTAGTATAGCCCCCATTGGGACTAGCGTCCCCGGGGAGCTGTTTTTT.

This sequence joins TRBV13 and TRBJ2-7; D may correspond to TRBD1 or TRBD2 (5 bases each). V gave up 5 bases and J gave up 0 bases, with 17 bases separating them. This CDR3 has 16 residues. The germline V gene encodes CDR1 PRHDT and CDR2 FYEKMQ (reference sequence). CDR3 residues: CASSQTQWGNSYEQYF. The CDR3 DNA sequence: TGTGCCAGCAGCCAAACACAGTGGGGGAACTCCTACGAGCAGTACTTC.

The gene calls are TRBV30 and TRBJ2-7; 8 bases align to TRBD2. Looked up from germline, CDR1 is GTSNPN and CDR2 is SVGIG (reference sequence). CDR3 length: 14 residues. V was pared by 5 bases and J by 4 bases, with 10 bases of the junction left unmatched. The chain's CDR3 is CAWSTSGRRYEQYF. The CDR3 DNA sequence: TGTGCCTGGTCCACAAGCGGGAGACGTTACGAGCAGTACTTC.

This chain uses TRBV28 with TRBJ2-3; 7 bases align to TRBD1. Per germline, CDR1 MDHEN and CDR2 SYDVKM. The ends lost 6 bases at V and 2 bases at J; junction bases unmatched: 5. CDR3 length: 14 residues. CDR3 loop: CASRSTGDTDTQYF. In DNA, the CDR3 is TGTGCCAGCAGGTCTACAGGGGACACAGATACGCAGTATTTT.

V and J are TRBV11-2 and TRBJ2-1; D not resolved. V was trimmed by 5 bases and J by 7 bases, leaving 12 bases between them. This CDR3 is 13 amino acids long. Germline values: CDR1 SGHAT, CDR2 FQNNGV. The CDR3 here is CASSPQSGNEQFF. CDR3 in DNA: TGTGCCAGCAGCCCCCAATCCGGGAATGAGCAGTTCTTC.

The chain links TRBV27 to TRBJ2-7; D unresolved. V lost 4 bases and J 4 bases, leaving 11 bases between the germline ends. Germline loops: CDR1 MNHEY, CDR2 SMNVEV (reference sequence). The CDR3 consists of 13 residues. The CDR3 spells CASSSGPNYEQYF. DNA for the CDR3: TGTGCCAGCAGTTCGGGCCCTAATTACGAGCAGTACTTC.

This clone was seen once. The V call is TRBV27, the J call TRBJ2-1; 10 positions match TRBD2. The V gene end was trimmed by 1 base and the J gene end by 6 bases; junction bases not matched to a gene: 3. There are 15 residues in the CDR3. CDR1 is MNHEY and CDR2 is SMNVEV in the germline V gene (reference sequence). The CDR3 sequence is CASSLYGTSANEQFF. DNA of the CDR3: TGTGCCAGCAGTTTATATGGGACTAGCGCCAATGAGCAGTTCTTC.

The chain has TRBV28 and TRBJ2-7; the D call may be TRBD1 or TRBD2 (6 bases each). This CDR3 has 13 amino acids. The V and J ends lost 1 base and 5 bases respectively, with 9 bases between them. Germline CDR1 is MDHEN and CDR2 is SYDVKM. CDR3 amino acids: CASSLYREDEQYF. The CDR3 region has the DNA TGTGCCAGCAGTTTATACAGGGAGGACGAGCAGTACTTC.

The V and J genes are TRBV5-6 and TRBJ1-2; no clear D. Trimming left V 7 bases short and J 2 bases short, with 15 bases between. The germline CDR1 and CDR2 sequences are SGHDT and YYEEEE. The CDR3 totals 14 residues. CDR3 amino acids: CASRQEGSNYGYTF. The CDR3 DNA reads TGTGCCAGCCGGCAGGAGGGTTCAAACTATGGCTACACCTTC.

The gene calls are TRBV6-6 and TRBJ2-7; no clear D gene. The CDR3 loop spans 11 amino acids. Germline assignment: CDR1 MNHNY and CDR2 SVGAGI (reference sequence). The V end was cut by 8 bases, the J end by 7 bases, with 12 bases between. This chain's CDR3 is CASSIGEEQYF. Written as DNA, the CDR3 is TGTGCCAGCTCTATCGGCGAGGAGCAGTACTTC.

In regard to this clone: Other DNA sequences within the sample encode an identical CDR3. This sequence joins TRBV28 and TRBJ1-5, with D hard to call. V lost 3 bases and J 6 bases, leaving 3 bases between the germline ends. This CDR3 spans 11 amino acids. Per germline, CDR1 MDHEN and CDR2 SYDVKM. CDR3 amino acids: CASSFTQPQHF. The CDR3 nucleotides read TGTGCCAGCAGTTTTACTCAGCCCCAGCATTTT.